This T cell receptor (beta chain) was recorded in a study of blood T cell repertoires in COVID-19. Study details: Acute and convalescent COVID-19 specimens originated in the United States, Italy and Spain. From T cells, B-cell-depleted T cells, or PBMCs came the material, which was cDNA or gDNA.

All enrollees were roughly 18 to 95 years old and from around 25 US areas. The V end was cut by 1 base, the J end by 12 bases, with 13 bases between. The CDR3 is 13 residues long. The germline V gene encodes CDR1 MGHRA and CDR2 YSYEKL. In the original processing: Reference gene primers were amplified, and this amplification served to estimate nucleated cell counts. Assay: immunoSEQ multiplex PCR; the TCRdb copy retains only in-frame clones and omits some. V and J calls and clone size are given by that table; D and trimming were obtained from the DNA. In the table there are approximately 240,000 clones, 75% to 95% of which are singletons.

This sequence joins TRBV4-1 and TRBJ2-1, with D unresolved. Material: PBMCs or T cells enriched from blood (not recorded which). This receptor was identified in a woman aged 18-29 years who had recovered from COVID-19. This CDR3 reads CASSQGSVLGQFF. CDR3 coding DNA: TGCGCCAGCAGCCAAGGGTCTGTCCTAGGGCAGTTCTTC.